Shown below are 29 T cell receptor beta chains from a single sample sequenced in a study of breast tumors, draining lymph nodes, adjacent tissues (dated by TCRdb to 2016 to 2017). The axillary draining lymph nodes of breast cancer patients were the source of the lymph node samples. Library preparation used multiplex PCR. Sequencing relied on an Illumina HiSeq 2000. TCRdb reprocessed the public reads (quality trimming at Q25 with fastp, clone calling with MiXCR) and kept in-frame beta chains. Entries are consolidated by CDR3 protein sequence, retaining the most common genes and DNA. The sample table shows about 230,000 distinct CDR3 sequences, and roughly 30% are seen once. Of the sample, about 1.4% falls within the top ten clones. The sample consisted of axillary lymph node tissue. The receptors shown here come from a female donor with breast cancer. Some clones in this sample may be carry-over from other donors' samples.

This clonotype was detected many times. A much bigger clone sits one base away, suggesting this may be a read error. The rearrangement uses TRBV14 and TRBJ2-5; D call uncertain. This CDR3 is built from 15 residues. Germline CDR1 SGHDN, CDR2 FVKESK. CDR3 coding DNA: TGTGCCAGCAGTCCCAATATGTTGTACCAAGAGACCCCGTACTTC. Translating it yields CASSPNMLYQETPYF.

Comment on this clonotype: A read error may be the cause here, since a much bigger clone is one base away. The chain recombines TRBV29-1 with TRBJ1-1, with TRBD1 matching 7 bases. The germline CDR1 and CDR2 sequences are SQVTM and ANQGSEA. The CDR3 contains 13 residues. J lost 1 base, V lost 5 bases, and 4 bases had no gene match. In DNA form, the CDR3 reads TGCAGCGTTTCCAGGACAGGGAACACTGAAGCTTTCTTT. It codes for CSVSRTGNTEAFF.

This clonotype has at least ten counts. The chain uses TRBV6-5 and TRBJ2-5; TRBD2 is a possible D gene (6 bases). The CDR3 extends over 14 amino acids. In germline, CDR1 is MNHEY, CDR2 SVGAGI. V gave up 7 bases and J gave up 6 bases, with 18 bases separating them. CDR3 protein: CASTPGLNGQTQYF. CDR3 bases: TGTGCCAGCACCCCGGGACTCAACGGGCAGACCCAGTACTTC.

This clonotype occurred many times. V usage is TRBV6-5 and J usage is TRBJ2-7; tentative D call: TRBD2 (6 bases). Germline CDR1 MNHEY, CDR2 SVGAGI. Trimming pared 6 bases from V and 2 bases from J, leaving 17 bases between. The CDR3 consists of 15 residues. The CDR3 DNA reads TGTGCCAGCAGGAGTCCGGCTAGCGTCGCCTACGAGCAGTACTTC. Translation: CASRSPASVAYEQYF.

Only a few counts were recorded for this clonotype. CDR3 DNA sequence: TGTGCCAGCGGGTCCTTCGGCGGGAGTCGGGGTGAGCAGTTCTTC. Translating gives CASGSFGGSRGEQFF. The rearrangement joins TRBV6-1 to TRBJ2-1; 7 bases fit TRBD2. CDR1 MNHNS and CDR2 SASEGT come from the germline V gene. The V and J ends lost 8 bases and 9 bases, in that order; junction bases with no gene match: 16. The CDR3 is 15 residues long.

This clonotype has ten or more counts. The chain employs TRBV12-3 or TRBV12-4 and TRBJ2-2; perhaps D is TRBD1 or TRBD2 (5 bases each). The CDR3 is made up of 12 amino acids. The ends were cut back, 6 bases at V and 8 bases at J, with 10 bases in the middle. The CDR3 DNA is TGTGCCAGCAGCTATGGGGGAGGGGAGCTGTTTTTT. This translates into CASSYGGGELFF.

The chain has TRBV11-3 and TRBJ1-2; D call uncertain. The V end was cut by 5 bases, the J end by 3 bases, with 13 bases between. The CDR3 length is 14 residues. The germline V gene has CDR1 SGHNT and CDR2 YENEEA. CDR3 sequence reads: CASSRTDHHYGYTF. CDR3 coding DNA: TGTGCCAGCAGCCGCACAGACCATCACTATGGCTACACCTTC.

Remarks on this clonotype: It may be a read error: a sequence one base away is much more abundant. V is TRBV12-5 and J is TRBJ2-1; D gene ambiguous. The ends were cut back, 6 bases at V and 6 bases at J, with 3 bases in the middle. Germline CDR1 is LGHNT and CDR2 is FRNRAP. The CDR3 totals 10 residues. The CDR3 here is CASGFNEQFF. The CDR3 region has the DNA TGTGCTAGTGGCTTCAATGAGCAGTTCTTC. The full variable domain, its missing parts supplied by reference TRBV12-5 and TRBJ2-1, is DARVTQTPRHKVTEMGQEVTMRCQPILGHNTVFWYRQTMMQGLELLAYFRNRAPLDDSGMPKDRFSAEMPDATLATLKIQPSEPRDSAVYFCASGFNEQFFGPGTRLTVL.

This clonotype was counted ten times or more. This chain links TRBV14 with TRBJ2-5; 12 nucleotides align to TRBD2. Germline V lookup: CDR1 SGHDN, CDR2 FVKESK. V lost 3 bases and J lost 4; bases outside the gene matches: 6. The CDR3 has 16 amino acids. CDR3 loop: CASSQTSGSLGETQYF. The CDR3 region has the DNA TGTGCCAGCAGCCAGACTAGCGGGAGTTTGGGAGAGACCCAGTACTTC.

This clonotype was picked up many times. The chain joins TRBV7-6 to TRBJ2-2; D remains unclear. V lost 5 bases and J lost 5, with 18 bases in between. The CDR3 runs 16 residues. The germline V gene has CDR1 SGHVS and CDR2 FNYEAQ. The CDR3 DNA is TGTGCCAGCAGCCCCGAAGAGGCGATTTTGACCGGGGAGCTGTTTTTT. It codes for CASSPEEAILTGELFF.

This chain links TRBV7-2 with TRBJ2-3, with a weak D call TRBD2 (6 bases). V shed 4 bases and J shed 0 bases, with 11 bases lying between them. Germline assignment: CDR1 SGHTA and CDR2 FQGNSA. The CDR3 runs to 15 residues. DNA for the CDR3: TGTGCCAGCAGCTGTCCGGGAGCGAGCACAGATACGCAGTATTTT. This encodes CASSCPGASTDTQYF.

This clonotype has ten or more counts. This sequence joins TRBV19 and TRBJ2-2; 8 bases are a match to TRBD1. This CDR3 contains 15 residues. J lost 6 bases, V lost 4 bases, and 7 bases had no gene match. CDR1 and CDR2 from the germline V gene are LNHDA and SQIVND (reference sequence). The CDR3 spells CASSTRRTGSGELFF. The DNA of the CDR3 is TGTGCCAGTAGTACCCGACGGACAGGGTCCGGGGAGCTGTTTTTT.

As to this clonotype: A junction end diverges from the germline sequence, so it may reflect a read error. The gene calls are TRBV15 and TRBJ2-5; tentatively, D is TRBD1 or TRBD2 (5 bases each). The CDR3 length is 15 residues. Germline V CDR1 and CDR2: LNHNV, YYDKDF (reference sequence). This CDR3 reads CATSRVGGGGNTQYF. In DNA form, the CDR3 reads TGTGCCACCAGCAGGGTCGGTGGGGGTGGAAACACCCAGTACTTT.

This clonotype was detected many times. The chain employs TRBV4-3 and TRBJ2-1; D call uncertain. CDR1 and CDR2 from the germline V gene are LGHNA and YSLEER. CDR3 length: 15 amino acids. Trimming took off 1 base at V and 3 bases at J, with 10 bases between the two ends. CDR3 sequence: CASSQVSDGYNEQFF. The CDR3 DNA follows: TGCGCCAGCAGCCAAGTATCGGACGGCTACAATGAGCAGTTCTTC.

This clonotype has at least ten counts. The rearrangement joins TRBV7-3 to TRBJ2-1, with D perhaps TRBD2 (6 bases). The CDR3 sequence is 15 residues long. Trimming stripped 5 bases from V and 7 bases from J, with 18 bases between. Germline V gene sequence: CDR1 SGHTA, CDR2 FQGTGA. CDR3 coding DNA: TGTGCCAGCAGCCCACTAGCAGTTGGGGGGAATGAGCAGTTCTTC. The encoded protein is CASSPLAVGGNEQFF.

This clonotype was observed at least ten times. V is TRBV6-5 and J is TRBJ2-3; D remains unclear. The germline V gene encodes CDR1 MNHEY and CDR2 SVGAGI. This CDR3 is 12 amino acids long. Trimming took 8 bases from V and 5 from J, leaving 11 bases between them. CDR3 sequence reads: CASGLDRDTQYF. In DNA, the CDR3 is TGTGCCAGCGGGTTAGACCGAGATACGCAGTATTTT.

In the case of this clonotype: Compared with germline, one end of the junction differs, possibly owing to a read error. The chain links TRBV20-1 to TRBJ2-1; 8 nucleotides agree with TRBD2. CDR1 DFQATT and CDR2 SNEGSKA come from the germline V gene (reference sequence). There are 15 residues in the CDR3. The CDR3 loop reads CSAGVLGRAYNKQFF. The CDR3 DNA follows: TGCAGTGCTGGAGTCCTCGGGAGGGCCTACAATAAGCAGTTCTTC.

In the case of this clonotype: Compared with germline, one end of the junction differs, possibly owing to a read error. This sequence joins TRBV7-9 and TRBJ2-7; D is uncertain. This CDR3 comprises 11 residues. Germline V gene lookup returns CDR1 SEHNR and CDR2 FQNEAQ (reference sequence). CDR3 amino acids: CAGSLGYEQYF. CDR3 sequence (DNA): TGTGCCGGCAGCTTAGGCTACGAGCAGTACTTC.

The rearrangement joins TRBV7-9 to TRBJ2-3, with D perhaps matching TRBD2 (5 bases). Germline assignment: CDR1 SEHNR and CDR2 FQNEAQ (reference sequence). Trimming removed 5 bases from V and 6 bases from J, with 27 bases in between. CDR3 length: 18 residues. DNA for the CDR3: TGTGCCAGCAGCGGAGATTCCGGGGTGTTAGGCACCACTGATACGCAGTATTTT. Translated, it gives CASSGDSGVLGTTDTQYF. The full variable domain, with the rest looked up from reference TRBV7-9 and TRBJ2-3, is DTGVSQNPRHKITKRGQNVTFRCDPISEHNRLYWYRQTLGQGPEFLTYFQNEAQLEKSRLLSDRFSAERPKGSFSTLEIQRTEQGDSAMYLCASSGDSGVLGTTDTQYFGPGTRLTVL.

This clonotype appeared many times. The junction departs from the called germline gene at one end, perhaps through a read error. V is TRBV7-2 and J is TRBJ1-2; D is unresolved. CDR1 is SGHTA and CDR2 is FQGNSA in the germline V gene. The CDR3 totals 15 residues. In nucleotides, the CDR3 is TGTGCCAGCAGGCCCGGGTCTGGAAGGGAATATGGCTACCCCTTC. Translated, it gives CASRPGSGREYGYPF.

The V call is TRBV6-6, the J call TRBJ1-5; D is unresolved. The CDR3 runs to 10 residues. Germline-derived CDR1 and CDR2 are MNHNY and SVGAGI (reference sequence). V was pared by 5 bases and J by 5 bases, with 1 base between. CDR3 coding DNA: TGTGCCAGCAGTCATCAGCCCCAGCATTTT. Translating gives CASSHQPQHF.

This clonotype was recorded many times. The CDR3 protein is CSARDNSGLAGVGEQFF. For the CDR3, the DNA is TGCAGTGCTAGAGATAACAGTGGACTAGCGGGAGTTGGTGAGCAGTTCTTC. The chain couples TRBV20-1 to TRBJ2-1; 13 bases are a match to TRBD2. The CDR3 has 17 amino acids. With 0 bases clipped from V and 9 bases from J, the junction kept 11 bases outside the gene matches. Per germline, CDR1 DFQATT and CDR2 SNEGSKA (reference sequence).

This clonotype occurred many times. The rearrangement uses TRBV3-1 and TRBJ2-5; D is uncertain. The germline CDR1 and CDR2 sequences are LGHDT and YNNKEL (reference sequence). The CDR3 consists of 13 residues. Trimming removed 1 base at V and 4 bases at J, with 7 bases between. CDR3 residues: CASSQVLGETQYF. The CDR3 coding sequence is TGTGCCAGCAGCCAAGTCCTGGGAGAGACCCAGTACTTC.

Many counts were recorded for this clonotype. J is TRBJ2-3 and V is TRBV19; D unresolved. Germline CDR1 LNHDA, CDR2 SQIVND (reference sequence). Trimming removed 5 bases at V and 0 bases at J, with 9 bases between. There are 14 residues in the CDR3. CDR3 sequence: CASSRMSSTDTQYF. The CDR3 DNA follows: TGTGCCAGTAGTCGCATGTCTAGCACAGATACGCAGTATTTT. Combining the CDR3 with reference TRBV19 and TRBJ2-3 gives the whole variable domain DGGITQSPKYLFRKEGQNVTLSCEQNLNHDAMYWYRQDPGQGLRLIYYSQIVNDFQKGDIAEGYSVSREKKESFPLTVTSAQKNPTAFYLCASSRMSSTDTQYFGPGTRLTVL.

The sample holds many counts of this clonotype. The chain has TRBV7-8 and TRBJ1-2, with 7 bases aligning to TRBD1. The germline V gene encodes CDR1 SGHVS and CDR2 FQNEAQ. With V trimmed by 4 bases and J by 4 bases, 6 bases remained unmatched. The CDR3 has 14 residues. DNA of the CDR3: TGTGCCAGCAGCTCGGGACAGCAACTCTATGGCTACACCTTC. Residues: CASSSGQQLYGYTF.

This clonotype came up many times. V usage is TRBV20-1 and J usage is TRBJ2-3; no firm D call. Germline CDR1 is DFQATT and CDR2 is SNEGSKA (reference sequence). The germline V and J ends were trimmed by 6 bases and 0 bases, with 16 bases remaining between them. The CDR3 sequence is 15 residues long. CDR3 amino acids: CSAPRRAASTDTQYF. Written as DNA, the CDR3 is TGCAGTGCCCCCAGACGAGCCGCGAGCACAGATACGCAGTATTTT.

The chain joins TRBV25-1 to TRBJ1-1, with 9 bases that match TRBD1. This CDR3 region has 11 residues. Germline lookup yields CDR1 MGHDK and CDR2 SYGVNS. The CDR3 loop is CAMTGGTEAFF. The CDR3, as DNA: TGTGCTATGACAGGGGGCACTGAAGCTTTCTTT. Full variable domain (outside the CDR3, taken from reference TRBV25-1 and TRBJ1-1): EADIYQTPRYLVIGTGKKITLECSQTMGHDKMYWYQQDPGMELHLIHYSYGVNSTEKGDLSSESTVSRIRTEHFPLTLESARPSHTSQYLCAMTGGTEAFFGQGTRLTVV.

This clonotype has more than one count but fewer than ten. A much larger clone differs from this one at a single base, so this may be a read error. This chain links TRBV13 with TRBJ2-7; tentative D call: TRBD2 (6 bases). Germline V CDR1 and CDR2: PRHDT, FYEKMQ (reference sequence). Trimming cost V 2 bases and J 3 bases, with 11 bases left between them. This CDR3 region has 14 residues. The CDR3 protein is CASSLHLGSYEQYF. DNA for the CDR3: TGTGCCAGCAGCTTACATCTCGGGAGCTACGAGCAGTACTTC.

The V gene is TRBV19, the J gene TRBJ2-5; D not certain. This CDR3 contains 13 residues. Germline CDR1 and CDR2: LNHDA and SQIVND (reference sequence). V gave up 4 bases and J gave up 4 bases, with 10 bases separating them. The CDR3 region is CASSTDRGETQYF. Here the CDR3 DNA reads TGTGCCAGTAGTACTGATCGTGGAGAGACCCAGTACTTC.